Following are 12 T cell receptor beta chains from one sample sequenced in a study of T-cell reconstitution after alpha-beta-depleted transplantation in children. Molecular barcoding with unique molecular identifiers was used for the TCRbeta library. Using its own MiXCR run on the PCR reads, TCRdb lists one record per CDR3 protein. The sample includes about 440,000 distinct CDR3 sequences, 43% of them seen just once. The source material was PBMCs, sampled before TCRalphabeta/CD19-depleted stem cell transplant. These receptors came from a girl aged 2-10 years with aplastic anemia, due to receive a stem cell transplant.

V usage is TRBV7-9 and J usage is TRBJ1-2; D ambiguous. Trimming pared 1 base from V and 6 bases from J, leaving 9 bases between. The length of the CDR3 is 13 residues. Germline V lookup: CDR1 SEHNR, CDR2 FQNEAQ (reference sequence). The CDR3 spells CASSLDLGDGYTF. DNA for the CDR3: TGTGCCAGCAGCTTAGACCTAGGAGATGGCTACACCTTC.

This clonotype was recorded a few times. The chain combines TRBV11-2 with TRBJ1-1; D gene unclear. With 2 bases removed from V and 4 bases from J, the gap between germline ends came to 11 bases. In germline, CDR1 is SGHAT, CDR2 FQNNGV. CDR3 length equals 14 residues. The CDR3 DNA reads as TGTGCCAGCAGCTTATTCAGGACGGGCACTGAAGCTTTCTTT. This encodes CASSLFRTGTEAFF.

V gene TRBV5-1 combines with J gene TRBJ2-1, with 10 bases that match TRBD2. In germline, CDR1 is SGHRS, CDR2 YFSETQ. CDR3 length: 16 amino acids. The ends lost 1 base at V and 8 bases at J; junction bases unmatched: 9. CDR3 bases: TGCGCCAGCAGCTTGCGAAGCGGGAGGGCCGGAGATGAGCAGTTCTTC. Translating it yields CASSLRSGRAGDEQFF.

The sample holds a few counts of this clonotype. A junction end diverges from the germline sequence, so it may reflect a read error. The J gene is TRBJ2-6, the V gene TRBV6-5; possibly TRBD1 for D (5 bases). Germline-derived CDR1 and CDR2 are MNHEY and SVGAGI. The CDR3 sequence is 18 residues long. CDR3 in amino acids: CASRYSGLMYLGPNVLTF. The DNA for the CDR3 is TGTGCCAGCAGGTACTCAGGGTTAATGTACCTGGGGCCCAACGTCCTGACTTTC.

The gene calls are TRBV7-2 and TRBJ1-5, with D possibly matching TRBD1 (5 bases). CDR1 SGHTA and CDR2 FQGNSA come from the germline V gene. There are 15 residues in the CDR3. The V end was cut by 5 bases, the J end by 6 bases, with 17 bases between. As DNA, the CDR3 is TGTGCCAGCAGCCGCGGGTCGCAAAGGGGTCAGCCCCAGCATTTT. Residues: CASSRGSQRGQPQHF.

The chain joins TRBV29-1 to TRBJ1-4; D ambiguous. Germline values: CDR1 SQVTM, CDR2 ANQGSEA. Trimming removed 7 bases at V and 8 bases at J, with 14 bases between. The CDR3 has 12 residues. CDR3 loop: CSAVGRREKLFF. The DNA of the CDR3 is TGCAGCGCCGTCGGAAGGCGGGAAAAACTGTTTTTT.

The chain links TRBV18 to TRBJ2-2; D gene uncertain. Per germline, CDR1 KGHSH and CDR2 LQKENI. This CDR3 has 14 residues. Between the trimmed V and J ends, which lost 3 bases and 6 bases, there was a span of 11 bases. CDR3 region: CASSPSEKAGELFF. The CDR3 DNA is TGTGCCAGCTCACCGTCCGAAAAGGCCGGGGAGCTGTTTTTT.

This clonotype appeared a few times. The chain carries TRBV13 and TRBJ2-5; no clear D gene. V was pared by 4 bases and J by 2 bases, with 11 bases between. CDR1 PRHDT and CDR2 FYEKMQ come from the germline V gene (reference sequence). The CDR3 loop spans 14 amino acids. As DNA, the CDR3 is TGTGCCAGCAGCTCGGCCCGAAATCAAGAGACCCAGTACTTC. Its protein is CASSSARNQETQYF.

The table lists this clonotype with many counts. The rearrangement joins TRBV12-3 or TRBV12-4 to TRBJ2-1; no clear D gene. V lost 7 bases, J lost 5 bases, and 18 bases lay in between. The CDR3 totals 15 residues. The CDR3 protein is CASTTSDKQNNEQFF. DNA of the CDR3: TGTGCCAGCACCACTTCTGATAAGCAAAACAATGAGCAGTTCTTC.

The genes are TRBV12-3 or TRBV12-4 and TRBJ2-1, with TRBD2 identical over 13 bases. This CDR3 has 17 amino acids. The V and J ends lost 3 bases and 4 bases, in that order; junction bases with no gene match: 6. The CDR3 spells CASSLEPGLAGYNEQFF. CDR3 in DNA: TGTGCCAGCAGTTTGGAGCCGGGACTAGCGGGGTACAATGAGCAGTTCTTC.

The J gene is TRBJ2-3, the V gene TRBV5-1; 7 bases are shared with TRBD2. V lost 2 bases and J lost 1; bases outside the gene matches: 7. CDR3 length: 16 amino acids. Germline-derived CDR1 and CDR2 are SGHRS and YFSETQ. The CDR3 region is CASSFGASGRTDTQYF. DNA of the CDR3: TGCGCCAGCAGCTTTGGGGCTAGCGGTCGCACAGATACGCAGTATTTT.

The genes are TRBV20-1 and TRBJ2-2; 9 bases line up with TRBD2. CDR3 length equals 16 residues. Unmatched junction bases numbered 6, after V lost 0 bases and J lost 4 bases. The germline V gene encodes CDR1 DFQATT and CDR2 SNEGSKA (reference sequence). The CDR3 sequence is CSARDRTSASTGELFF. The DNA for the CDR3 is TGCAGTGCTAGAGATCGGACTAGCGCGTCCACCGGGGAGCTGTTTTTT.